These T cell receptor beta chains were read from a single sample in a study of CD8 T cells in ankylosing spondylitis. TCRdb itself ran the 5' RACE reads through MiXCR, one entry per CDR3 protein. The sample includes about 320,000 distinct CDR3 sequences, about 9.9% of them seen just once. The source material was blood, either unsorted or a sorted T cell fraction (not recorded which). The receptor source for this set is a female donor with ankylosing spondylitis or in good health (not recorded which). CDR3s include the opening cysteine and the closing phenylalanine or tryptophan. D genes are given only for firm matches. Clone size is stated in some rows and not others, as once, few, many or a class when expanded.

NA	TRBV7-2	many	TRBJ2-1	TGTGCCAGCAGCCTCCAACTTTACAATGAGCAGTTCTTC	CASSLQLYNEQFF
TRBD1	TRBV28	NA	TRBJ1-1	TGTGCCAGCAGTGGACAGGGGGCGCCGATTTCGCCGGCTTTCTTT	CASSGQGAPISPAFF
NA	TRBV10-3	many	TRBJ2-5	TGTGCCATCAGTGAAACGTTGGGGCAAGAGACCCAGTACTTC	CAISETLGQETQYF
NA	TRBV6-5	many	TRBJ2-7	TGTGCCAGCAGTTACACTCCGATTTACGAGCAGTACTTC	CASSYTPIYEQYF
NA	TRBV9	many	TRBJ1-3	TGTGCCAGCAGCGTAGCTCCGGGATCTGGAAACACCATATATTTT	CASSVAPGSGNTIYF
TRBD1	TRBV9	many	TRBJ2-7	TGTGCCAGCAGCCCGAGGACAGGGTTTTACGAGCAGTACTTC	CASSPRTGFYEQYF
NA	TRBV24-1	many	TRBJ1-5	TGTGCCACCAGTGACCCCACTCGGGGGGACAATCAGCCCCAGCATTTT	CATSDPTRGDNQPQHF
NA	TRBV5-6	many	TRBJ1-6	TGTGCCAGCAGGTTCCGCGGCCCCAGTAATTCACCCCTCCACTTT	CASRFRGPSNSPLHF
TRBD1	TRBV12-3/TRBV12-4	many	TRBJ2-7	TGTGCCAGCAGTTTGACAGGGACCCCCTACGAGCAGTACTTC	CASSLTGTPYEQYF
NA	TRBV10-3	many	TRBJ1-4	TGTGCCATCAACTCCGAGGGTGAGGAAAAACTGTTTTTT	CAINSEGEEKLFF
TRBD1	TRBV7-9	many	TRBJ2-7	TGTGCCAGCAGCCACTCGGGACAGGCATCCTACGAGCAGTACTTC	CASSHSGQASYEQYF
NA	TRBV27	NA	TRBJ1-5	TGTGCCAGCAGTTTAGCGATGACGAATCAGCCCCAGCATTTT	CASSLAMTNQPQHF
NA	TRBV5-4	many	TRBJ2-2	TGTGCCAGCAGCTTAAGGACAGACACCGGGGAGCTGTTTTTT	CASSLRTDTGELFF
NA	TRBV6-1	few	TRBJ2-7	TGTGCCAGCACCCGACCCGGGACGAGTTATACCTACGAGCAGTACTTC	CASTRPGTSYTYEQYF
TRBD2	TRBV7-2	many	TRBJ2-1	TGTGCCAGCACTCTTCGCGGGAGAAATAGTGAGCAGTTCTTC	CASTLRGRNSEQFF
TRBD1	TRBV7-3	few	TRBJ2-2	TGTGCCAGCAGCTTACGAGTCAGGGGGCGAGGCGGGGAGCTGTTTTTT	CASSLRVRGRGGELFF
NA	TRBV5-1	many	TRBJ2-1	TGCGCCAGCGGCGTGGAGCGGGCGGACAATGAGCAGTTCTTC	CASGVERADNEQFF
TRBD2	TRBV28	many	TRBJ2-7	TGTGCCAGCAGTAGCAGATGGCGGGAGACCCCCTCCTACGAGCAGTACTTC	CASSSRWRETPSYEQYF
NA	TRBV11-2	few	TRBJ2-7	TGTGCCAGCAGCCACGGCACATCCGGCATCTACGAGCAGTACTTC	CASSHGTSGIYEQYF
NA	TRBV29-1	many	TRBJ2-7	TGCAGCGTTGAACGGGAGACTGGAGAGCAGTACTTC	CSVERETGEQYF
NA	TRBV7-9	NA	TRBJ2-6	TGTGCCAGCAGCCCAACGGGGGCCTTCTCTGGGGCCAACGTCCTGACTTTC	CASSPTGAFSGANVLTF
NA	TRBV11-1	NA	TRBJ2-6	TGTGCCAGCAGCTTGTTTGGGGCCAACGTCCTGACTTTC	CASSLFGANVLTF
TRBD1	TRBV7-8	NA	TRBJ2-7	TGTGCCAGCAGCTTAGACCAAGGACAGGGGACCTACGAGCAGTACTTC	CASSLDQGQGTYEQYF
TRBD1	TRBV5-5	NA	TRBJ2-7	TGTGCCAGCAGCTCTCCGGGACAGGGTATTCGTTCCTACGAGCAGTACTTC	CASSSPGQGIRSYEQYF
NA	TRBV7-2	NA	TRBJ2-4	TGTGCCAGCAGCCCGAACCCCCGTACAGCAGACATTCAGTACTTC	CASSPNPRTADIQYF
NA	TRBV7-2	many	TRBJ2-2	TGTGCCAGCAGCGGAGGACTACCAGGGAACACCGGGGAGCTGTTTTTT	CASSGGLPGNTGELFF
NA	TRBV7-3	NA	TRBJ2-2	TGTGCCAGCAGCTTCAGACAGATTCCCCCCGGGGAGCTGTTTTTT	CASSFRQIPPGELFF
TRBD1	TRBV7-9	many	TRBJ1-3	TGTGCCAGCGGTACTGGACAGGGTAATGGAAACACCATATATTTT	CASGTGQGNGNTIYF
NA	TRBV19	NA	TRBJ1-5	TGTGCCAGTAGTATGACGTCAGCAAGAAATCAGCCCCAGCATTTT	CASSMTSARNQPQHF
NA	TRBV7-8	few	TRBJ2-1	TGTGCCAGCAGCTTTAGCCCGGGGCTTCGGGGAAATGAGCAGTTCTTC	CASSFSPGLRGNEQFF
TRBD1	TRBV19	many	TRBJ1-1	TGCGCCAGCAGCTTAACAGGGGGCACTGAAGCTTTCTTT	CASSLTGGTEAFF
TRBD1	TRBV2	many	TRBJ2-1	TGTGCCAGCACAGGGGGACACAATGAGCAGTTCTTC	CASTGGHNEQFF
TRBD2	TRBV7-3	NA	TRBJ2-1	TGTGCCAGCAGCCAAATAGCGGGGGACTCCTACAATGAGCAGTTCTTC	CASSQIAGDSYNEQFF
NA	TRBV28	NA	TRBJ2-1	TGTGCCAGCAGGAGGGGGTACAATGAGCAGTTCTTC	CASRRGYNEQFF
TRBD2	TRBV5-1	many	TRBJ2-1	TGCGCCAGCAGCTTGAGACTAGCGGGAGGGAATGAGCAGTTCTTC	CASSLRLAGGNEQFF
TRBD2	TRBV27	few	TRBJ2-5	TGTGCCAGCAGTCCCCCGGGACTAGCGGTGAACTTACAAGAGACCCAGTACTTC	CASSPPGLAVNLQETQYF
NA	TRBV4-1	NA	TRBJ2-5	TGCGCCAGCAGCCACCCGGATTGGAGGAGCGCCCAAGAGACCCAGTACTTC	CASSHPDWRSAQETQYF
NA	TRBV7-7	NA	TRBJ2-7	TGTGCTAGGGGCACTTTCGAGCAGTACTTC	CARGTFEQYF
TRBD1	TRBV6-1	few	TRBJ2-1	TGTGCCAGCAGTCGCATAGGGGGTGGGACAGGGAGATTCAATGAGCAGTTCTTC	CASSRIGGGTGRFNEQFF
TRBD1	TRBV7-2	NA	TRBJ2-7	TGTGCCAGCAGTGCGCAGGGGGCTTCCTACGAGCAGTACTTC	CASSAQGASYEQYF
NA	TRBV5-6	many	TRBJ1-1	TGTGCCAGCAGCCCCGGTAGGAGCACTGAAGCTTTCTTT	CASSPGRSTEAFF
TRBD2	TRBV20-1	NA	TRBJ2-3	TGCAGTGCGGGACTAGCGGGCAGCCGCACAGATACGCAGTATTTT	CSAGLAGSRTDTQYF
TRBD2	TRBV12-3/TRBV12-4	few	TRBJ2-5	TGTGCCAGCAGCACCAACCATCGGAGCGGGAGGTCGGAGACCCAGTACTTC	CASSTNHRSGRSETQYF
NA	TRBV20-1	many	TRBJ2-7	TGCAGTGCTAGGCTCCCGAATTACGAGCAGTACTTC	CSARLPNYEQYF
NA	TRBV9	many	TRBJ2-3	TGTGCCAGCAGCGTAACCGGGACGACCGCGGATACGCAGTATTTT	CASSVTGTTADTQYF
TRBD1	TRBV5-1	many	TRBJ1-6	TGCGCCAGCAGCTTGAGTGGCGACAGGGCATATTCACCCCTCCACTTT	CASSLSGDRAYSPLHF
TRBD2	TRBV3-1	NA	TRBJ2-1	TGTGCCAGCAGTCGGACTAGCTCCCAATTCAATGAGCAGTTCTTC	CASSRTSSQFNEQFF
TRBD1	TRBV6-1	many	TRBJ1-2	TGTGCCAGCAGCCCCGGGACAGGGTTCGCCTATGGCTACACCTTC	CASSPGTGFAYGYTF
NA	TRBV12-3/TRBV12-4	many	TRBJ1-1	TGTGCCAGCAGCCTGAAGATGAACACTGAAGCTTTCTTT	CASSLKMNTEAFF
NA	TRBV20-1	few	TRBJ1-4	TGCAGTGCGGAAAAGGATAGGGGGACTGAAAAACTGTTTTTT	CSAEKDRGTEKLFF
NA	TRBV9	NA	TRBJ2-1	TGTGCCAGCAGCGTAGCGGGGGCCACTAACAATGTGCAGTTCTTC	CASSVAGATNNVQFF
NA	TRBV20-1	many	TRBJ1-1	TGCAGTGCTAGCAACCCAGGGTCAGCTGAAGCTTTCTTT	CSASNPGSAEAFF
NA	TRBV29-1	many	TRBJ2-5	TGCAGCGAACCTTCGGACGGTGAAACCACCCAGTACTTC	CSEPSDGETTQYF
NA	TRBV12-3/TRBV12-4	many	TRBJ1-4	TGTGCCAGCAGTCTCAGTGGGGGCCATGAAAAACTGTTTTTT	CASSLSGGHEKLFF
NA	TRBV20-1	many	TRBJ1-2	TGCAGTGCTAGTGGGCTATCGTCTAACTATGGCTACACCTTC	CSASGLSSNYGYTF
NA	TRBV27	few	TRBJ1-3	TGTGCCAGCAGTTTAACTCGACCGAACTCTGGAAACACCATATATTTT	CASSLTRPNSGNTIYF
NA	TRBV28	many	TRBJ2-3	TGTGCCAGCAGTTTCTCCTCTAGTCTACGGACGCAGTATTTT	CASSFSSSLRTQYF
NA	TRBV12-3/TRBV12-4	many	TRBJ2-2	TGTGCCAGCAGTCTTGGACGGACCCCTTTCACCGGGGAGCTGTTTTTT	CASSLGRTPFTGELFF
NA	TRBV24-1	many	TRBJ2-3	TGTGCCACCAGTGACCACCGGACAGTCCGGGCAGATACGCAGTATTTT	CATSDHRTVRADTQYF